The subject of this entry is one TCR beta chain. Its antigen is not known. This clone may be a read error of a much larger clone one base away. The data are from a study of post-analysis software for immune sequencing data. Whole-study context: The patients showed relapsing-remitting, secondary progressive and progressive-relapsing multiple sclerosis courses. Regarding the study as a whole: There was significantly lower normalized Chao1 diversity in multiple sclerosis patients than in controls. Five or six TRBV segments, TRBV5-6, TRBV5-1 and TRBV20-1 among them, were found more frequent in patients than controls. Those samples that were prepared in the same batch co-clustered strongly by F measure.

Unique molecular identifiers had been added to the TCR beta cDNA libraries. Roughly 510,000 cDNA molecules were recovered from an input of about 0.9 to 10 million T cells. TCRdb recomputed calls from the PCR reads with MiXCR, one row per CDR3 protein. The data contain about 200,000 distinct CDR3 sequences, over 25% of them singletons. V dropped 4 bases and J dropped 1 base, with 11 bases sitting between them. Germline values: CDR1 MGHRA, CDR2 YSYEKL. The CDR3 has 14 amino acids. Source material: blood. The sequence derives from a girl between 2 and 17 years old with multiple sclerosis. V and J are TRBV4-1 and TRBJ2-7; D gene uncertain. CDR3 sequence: CASSLGTSSYEQYF. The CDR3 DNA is TGCGCCAGCAGCCTCGGTACTTCTTCCTACGAGCAGTACTTC.